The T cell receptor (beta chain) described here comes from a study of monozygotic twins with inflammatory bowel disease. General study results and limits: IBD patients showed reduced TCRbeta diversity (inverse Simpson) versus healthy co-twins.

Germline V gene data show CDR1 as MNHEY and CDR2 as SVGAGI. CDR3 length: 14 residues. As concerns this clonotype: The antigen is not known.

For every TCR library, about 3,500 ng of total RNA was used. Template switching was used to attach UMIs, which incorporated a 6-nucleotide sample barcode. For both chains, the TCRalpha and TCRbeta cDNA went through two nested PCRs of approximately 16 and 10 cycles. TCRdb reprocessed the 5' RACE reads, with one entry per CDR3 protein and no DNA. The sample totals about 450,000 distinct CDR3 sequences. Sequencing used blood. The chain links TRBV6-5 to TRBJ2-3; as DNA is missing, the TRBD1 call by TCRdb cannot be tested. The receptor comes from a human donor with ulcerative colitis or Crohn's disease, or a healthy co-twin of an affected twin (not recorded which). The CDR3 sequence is CASSYLAGSDTQYF.